The 18 T cell receptor beta chains below all came from one sample that was sequenced in a study of cytomegalovirus exposure and HLA in healthy donors. Use of 60 Vbeta and 13 Jbeta primers characterized the PCR. Clones were sequenced by immunoSEQ multiplex PCR, and TCRdb holds only the in-frame ones, with some missing. The sample lists around 120,000 clones; about 78% were seen once. Sequenced material: PBMCs. The receptors stem from a human donor in good health.

The V call is TRBV5-1, the J call TRBJ1-1, with D perhaps TRBD1 (5 bases). The CDR3 consists of 13 residues. Germline V gene sequence: CDR1 SGHRS, CDR2 YFSETQ. V was shortened by 2 bases and J by 8 bases, with 13 bases between the two germline ends. The CDR3 loop is CASSLNAGVEAFF. CDR3 nucleotides: TGCGCCAGCAGCTTAAATGCGGGGGTGGAAGCTTTCTTT.

V is TRBV7-2 and J is TRBJ1-6; 7 bases are shared with TRBD1. This CDR3 spans 17 amino acids. The V gene's germline CDR1 is SGHTA and CDR2 FQGNSA. V gave up 6 bases and J gave up 7 bases; unmatched junction bases: 15. CDR3 protein: CASRHPGRQGENSPLHF. CDR3 in DNA: TGTGCCAGCAGACACCCAGGTAGACAGGGTGAGAATTCACCCCTCCACTTT.

CDR3 sequence (DNA): TGTGCCATCAGTGAAGGGGTAGCGGGGGCCCCAGGTTATACGCAGTATTTT. It encodes CAISEGVAGAPGYTQYF. This chain links TRBV10-3 with TRBJ2-3; 9 nucleotides match TRBD2. The length of the CDR3 is 17 residues. After removal of 3 bases from V and 7 bases from J, the junction contained 14 bases not matched to a gene. Germline CDR1 reads ENHRY; CDR2 reads SYGVKD.

This clone showed up just once. CDR3 region: CASSEGEDYNEQFF. CDR3 DNA: TGCGCCAGCAGCGAAGGAGAGGACTACAATGAGCAGTTCTTC. The chain is built from TRBV4-1 and TRBJ2-1; D gene ambiguous. The ends were cut back, 5 bases at V and 3 bases at J, with 11 bases in the middle. The CDR3 sequence is 14 residues long. Germline V gene data show CDR1 as MGHRA and CDR2 as YSYEKL.

The chain couples TRBV19 to TRBJ2-7; D is undetermined. With 3 bases removed from V and 0 bases from J, the gap between germline ends came to 6 bases. The CDR3 runs to 13 residues. Germline CDR1 is LNHDA and CDR2 is SQIVND (reference sequence). The CDR3 protein is CASSIFLSYEQYF. The CDR3 DNA reads TGTGCCAGTAGTATTTTTCTCTCCTACGAGCAGTACTTC.

This clone came up once. As DNA, the CDR3 is TGTGCCAGCAGCCTTGACAGGGGGCGAGGCTACACCTTC. It specifies CASSLDRGRGYTF. The chain recombines TRBV5-4 with TRBJ1-2; 10 bases are a match to TRBD1. Germline V gives CDR1 SGHNT, CDR2 YYREEE (reference sequence). V dropped 4 bases and J dropped 8; count of bases not matched to a gene: 5. CDR3 length: 13 residues.

With regard to this clone: Additional DNA sequences in this sample encode the identical CDR3. CDR3 region: CASSRLAGGRTDTQYF. In nucleotides, the CDR3 is TGTGCCAGCAGCCGGTTAGCGGGAGGACGCACAGATACGCAGTATTTT. This sequence joins TRBV5-6 and TRBJ2-3, with 10 bases lining up with TRBD2. There are 16 residues in the CDR3. J was trimmed by 1 base and V by 4 bases; bases with no gene match: 6. Germline V gene lookup returns CDR1 SGHDT and CDR2 YYEEEE.

CDR3 DNA: TGTGCCAGCAGTTTACGACAGGTCGGTTACAATGAGCAGTTCTTC. It specifies CASSLRQVGYNEQFF. V is TRBV6-5 and J is TRBJ2-1, with D tentatively TRBD1 (6 bases). Per germline, CDR1 MNHEY and CDR2 SVGAGI. Trimming removed 4 bases at V and 4 bases at J, with 14 bases between. This CDR3 region has 15 residues.

This chain connects TRBV30 to TRBJ1-5; the D is unclear. V shed 0 bases and J shed 2 bases, with 8 bases lying between them. Germline V gene data show CDR1 as GTSNPN and CDR2 as SVGIG (reference sequence). The CDR3 sequence is 14 residues long. CDR3 residues: CAWSVGSGNQPQHF. The CDR3 DNA reads as TGTGCCTGGAGTGTAGGCAGCGGCAATCAGCCCCAGCATTTT.

The rearrangement links TRBV7-2 to TRBJ2-3, with a possible D match to TRBD2 (6 bases). V dropped 5 bases and J dropped 3 bases, with 15 bases sitting between them. Looked up from germline, CDR1 is SGHTA and CDR2 is FQGNSA. The CDR3 has 15 amino acids. The CDR3 DNA sequence: TGTGCCAGCAGCCTTCGGGGGTTCGGTACAGATACGCAGTATTTT. Translating gives CASSLRGFGTDTQYF.

The V gene is TRBV19, the J gene TRBJ1-5; TRBD1 matches at 8 bases. Germline V CDR1 and CDR2: LNHDA, SQIVND (reference sequence). The CDR3 has 13 residues. J was trimmed by 5 bases and V by 9 bases; bases with no gene match: 6. This CDR3 reads CASNDRGDQPQHF. The CDR3 DNA reads as TGTGCCAGCAATGACAGGGGAGATCAGCCCCAGCATTTT.

This rearrangement joins TRBV19 to TRBJ1-1, with D perhaps TRBD1 (5 bases). This CDR3 contains 15 residues. The V gene's germline CDR1 is LNHDA and CDR2 SQIVND (reference sequence). V dropped 6 bases and J dropped 2 bases, with 16 bases sitting between them. This CDR3 reads CASSDPGGANTEAFF. The CDR3 DNA follows: TGTGCCAGTAGCGACCCCGGCGGGGCTAACACTGAAGCTTTCTTT.

A single count supports this clone. J is TRBJ2-2 and V is TRBV9; D is unresolved. The CDR3 extends over 14 amino acids. The germline gives CDR1 SGDLS, CDR2 YYNGEE. V gave up 3 bases and J gave up 0 bases, with 6 bases separating them. The chain's CDR3 is CASSARPNTGELFF. The CDR3 DNA reads TGTGCCAGCAGCGCTAGACCGAACACCGGGGAGCTGTTTTTT.

The rearrangement joins TRBV5-6 to TRBJ2-1, with TRBD1 matching over 7 bases. After removal of 2 bases from V and 3 bases from J, the junction contained 8 bases not matched to a gene. The CDR3 runs 16 residues. CDR1 and CDR2 from the germline V gene are SGHDT and YYEEEE. This CDR3 is CASSFEGARRYNEQFF. CDR3 nucleotide sequence: TGTGCCAGCAGCTTTGAGGGGGCAAGACGCTACAATGAGCAGTTCTTC.

CDR3 bases: TGTGCCAGCTCACCCTGGACTAGCGGGACCACCGGGGAGCTGTTTTTT. Protein sequence: CASSPWTSGTTGELFF. The V call is TRBV18, the J call TRBJ2-2; 12 bases line up with TRBD2. The trim removed 3 bases at V and 4 bases at J, leaving 3 bases unmatched. The germline CDR1 and CDR2 sequences are KGHSH and LQKENI. The CDR3 is 16 residues long.

In DNA form, the CDR3 reads TGTGCCAGCCGGGAGTTGACCTACAATGAGCAGTTCTTC. Its protein product is CASRELTYNEQFF. V gene TRBV6-5 combines with J gene TRBJ2-1; D is perhaps TRBD2 (6 bases). The CDR3 loop spans 13 amino acids. In germline, CDR1 is MNHEY, CDR2 SVGAGI. Trimming cost V 8 bases and J 2 bases, with 10 bases left between them.

The J gene is TRBJ2-7, the V gene TRBV11-2; D remains unclear. Germline V gives CDR1 SGHAT, CDR2 FQNNGV. Trimming shortened V by 5 bases and J by 9 bases, and 17 bases separated the two germline ends. The length of the CDR3 is 13 residues. CDR3 in DNA: TGTGCCAGCAGCCGTTCTTATGTCCTCGGGCAGTACTTC. Residues: CASSRSYVLGQYF.

This clone has just a few counts. The chain has TRBV6-5 and TRBJ1-2; perhaps TRBD1 as D (6 bases). The CDR3 consists of 14 residues. CDR1 and CDR2 from the germline V gene are MNHEY and SVGAGI. The CDR3 DNA is TGTGCTGTCCAACCAAACAGGGATGCCTATGGCTACACCTTC. This gives the protein CAVQPNRDAYGYTF.